This TCR beta chain was recorded in a study of T cell repertoires in cytomegalovirus infection. TCRdb recomputed calls from the reads with MiXCR, one row per CDR3 protein. Among approximately 400,000 distinct CDR3 sequences listed, approximately 32% were seen once. CDR1 is SGHAT and CDR2 is FQNNGV in the germline V gene. V was shortened by 6 bases and J by 5 bases, with 17 bases between the two germline ends. The CDR3 totals 14 residues. This clonotype was detected many times. Its specificity is unknown. Whole-study findings and limits: HLA-C-restricted TCR beta clonotypes specific for CMV led the ex vivo response.

The TCR originated in a human donor in good health (CMV status not recorded). Some clones in this sample may be carry-over from other donors' samples. The sequenced sample consisted of PBMCs. The chain recombines TRBV11-2 with TRBJ2-7; maybe TRBD1 (6 bases). The CDR3 DNA follows: TGTGCCAGCAGGAACTCTGGCAGGGGAAACGAGCAGTACTTC. This translates into CASRNSGRGNEQYF.